This T cell receptor beta chain was recorded in a study of beta chain features in type 1 diabetes. Trimming took 2 bases from V and 3 from J; bases not matched to a gene: 1. This CDR3 comprises 15 residues. Germline values: CDR1 MDHEN, CDR2 SYDVKM. Study-level results: TCRB CDR3s from Type 1 diabetes patients were moderately but significantly shorter in all four CD4+ subsets.

The authors reverse transcribed all of the isolated RNA, so sequencing captured expressed TCRB transcripts. Clones were read by immunoSEQ multiplex PCR, and TCRdb kept only the in-frame ones, dropping some. Of under 300,000 clones listed, roughly 25% were seen once; the top ten hold roughly 0.011%. As to this clone: Its antigen is unidentified.

This receptor was identified in a woman aged 25 to 45 with type 1 diabetes. Sequencing was carried out using naive CD4+ T cells from blood. The chain joins TRBV28 to TRBJ1-5, with 10 positions matching TRBD1. The CDR3 loop is CASSLGQGDNQPQHF. In DNA form, the CDR3 reads TGTGCCAGCAGTTTAGGACAGGGGGACAATCAGCCCCAGCATTTT.